The entry that follows covers one TCR beta chain sequence. It has no known antigen specificity. No much larger clone exists at a distance of one base, and base qualities are not known. CDR1 and CDR2 are drawn from the germline V gene: SGHRS, YFSETQ. The CDR3 runs 14 residues from the cysteine to the phenylalanine. Just CDR3 DNA is preserved here, 42 bases in frame from base 1. V is clipped by 0 bases and J by 5 bases, and the sequence between their germline boundaries is 12 bases long. The immunoSEQ Assay was used to sequence TCRbeta CDR3 regions. After extraction, genomic DNA underwent amplification by bias-controlled multiplex PCR, followed by high-throughput sequencing. As for the original processing: To quantify the absolute abundance of each unique TCRbeta CDR3 region, sequences were collapsed and filtered. Usable DNA was measured by amplifying reference genes present in all nucleated cells, and TCRbeta template counts were normalized to that usable DNA to estimate T cell fraction. Repertoire TCRs were annotated as SARS-CoV-2-specific by exact matching of V gene, CDR3 amino acid sequence and J gene to a known reactive TCR set. MIRA supplied the reference SARS-CoV-2 TCR set, which was filtered for enrichment in COVID-19-positive ImmuneCODE repertoires so that public or cross-reactive TCRs were removed. Based on the MIRA antigens, annotated TCRs were further analysed at the level of specific ORF or position within ORF. Breadth was defined as annotated unique rearrangements over total unique productive rearrangements; depth was the summed frequency of those rearrangements. Two-sided Wilcoxon rank-sum tests were applied when comparing TCR breadth between groups. Held by TCRdb, this immuneACCESS table contains in-frame sequences only and omits some clones. Under half of the omission traces to an unresolved V gene where checked; the cause of the rest is unknown. The D gene and trimming were derived from the DNA, and the V and J assignments and clone size from that table. Within this sample are almost 400,000 clones, with approximately 90% of them counted one time only. The ten top clones hold over 1.5% of the sample.

This sample is part of a study of Ad26.COV2.S vaccination and SARS-CoV-2 variants (dated by TCRdb to the early 2020s). Study-wide context: Vaccine-arm donors were drawn from COV1001, a multicentre, randomized, double-blind, placebo-controlled phase I-IIa trial of Ad26.COV2.S in healthy adults. Ad26.COV2.S was administered intramuscularly at a dose of 5x10^10 or 1x10^11 viral particles, either as one shot or as two shots given 56 days apart. Sequencing of the TCRbeta repertoire served to evaluate the specificity and breadth of SARS-CoV-2-reactive T cell receptors following Ad26.COV2.S vaccination. A total of approximately 32 samples were included in the TCR-sequenced set, comprising some 20 Ad26.COV2.S vaccine recipients, 5 placebo recipients and 8 SARS-CoV-2 convalescent individuals. Participants in the trial were split at random into five groups of five each, receiving low-dose or high-dose Ad26.COV2.S once or twice, or else placebo on both occasions. Investigators did not know the trial group allocation while performing experiments and assessing outcomes. General study outcomes and caveats: Spike-specific TCR breadth was higher in Ad26.COV2.S recipients than in placebo recipients (P = 0.0014). The study was not powered for comparison of responses between vaccine doses or regimens. Vaccine and placebo recipients had similar non-spike TCR breadth, a finding consistent with the vaccine containing only spike. It was noted by the authors that total T cell responses may have been underestimated by the TCR breadth and depth analyses. After vaccination, substantial breadth of spike-specific CD8+ and CD4+ T cell responses was reported.

Interpreted using the paper, the treatment or condition label stands for: some 20 received Ad26.COV2.S at low or high dose, single or two shots; about 5 received placebo; per-sample allocation not given. For vaccine and placebo recipients, repertoires were sequenced using samples collected on day 63 after the first injection. In Cohort 1b, 25 adults aged 18-55 years were enrolled at a single site in Boston, USA, between 29 July and 7 August 2020. Ad26.COV2.S was a replication-incompetent adenovirus type 26 vector that expressed a prefusion-stabilized SARS-CoV-2 spike protein derived from the original Wuhan strain.

The starting material was peripheral blood, obtained in a trial of Ad26.COV2.S vaccine versus placebo. The TCR was taken from a person between 18 and 60 years old who received the Ad26.COV2.S COVID-19 vaccine or a placebo. Rearrangement joined TRBV5-1 to TRBJ2-7; TRBD1 is possibly the D segment (6 matching bases). The nucleotides read TGCGCCAGCAGCTTGGTGCAGGGGTTCCACGAGCAGTACTTC. Its translation is CASSLVQGFHEQYF.